This TCR beta chain was recorded in a study of blood T cells in healthy people across ages. Through a sample-barcoded 5' primer and a J-beta primer mix, a second PCR was run for roughly 7 to 11 cycles. Via MiXCR, TCRdb re-called the 5' RACE reads, giving one row per CDR3 protein. The table shows around 990,000 distinct CDR3 sequences, with around 25% occurring only once. V was cut by 0 bases and J by 2 bases, with 10 bases left in between. The CDR3 is made up of 16 amino acids. Germline CDR1 is LGHNA and CDR2 is YNFKEQ. The same data also contributed to another study, on T cells of mothers and their children.

The origin of this receptor is a girl aged 2-10 years in good health. Sequencing was done on a sample of blood. The rearrangement uses TRBV4-2 and TRBJ1-4; D is perhaps TRBD1 (6 bases). This chain's CDR3 is CASSQDRGATNEKLFF. CDR3 DNA sequence: TGTGCCAGCAGCCAAGATCGGGGGGCGACTAATGAAAAACTGTTTTTT.